This is a list of T cell receptor beta chains from one sample in a study of blood T cell repertoires in COVID-19. Data came from immunoSEQ multiplex PCR; TCRdb stores just in-frame clones and leaves some out. The table lists 300,000 to 400,000 clones, about 90% of them singletons. Sequences were obtained from PBMCs or T cells enriched from blood (not recorded which). These receptors all stem from a woman aged 30 to 39 who had recovered from COVID-19. The conserved cysteine and the conserved F or W are not part of the CDR3 here. Each record gives: clone size, D gene, V gene, CDR3 length, CDR3 protein. D genes are given only for firm matches. For some rows the clone size is stated as once, few or many, or as a class when expanded; others skip it.

clone_size: -; d_call: -; v_call: TRBV10-1; cdr3_length: 13; cdr3_aa: ASSDSVPAVDEQF
clone_size: -; d_call: -; v_call: TRBV27; cdr3_length: 13; cdr3_aa: ASSFAGGMSYGYT
clone_size: -; d_call: -; v_call: TRBV27; cdr3_length: 11; cdr3_aa: ASSPSTTYEQY
clone_size: -; d_call: -; v_call: TRBV7-2; cdr3_length: 15; cdr3_aa: ASSLGGGPGGTDTQY
clone_size: -; d_call: TRBD2; v_call: TRBV20-1; cdr3_length: 12; cdr3_aa: SASGRGGQETQY
clone_size: -; d_call: TRBD2; v_call: TRBV20-1; cdr3_length: 14; cdr3_aa: SASLPTSGPQETQY
clone_size: -; d_call: -; v_call: TRBV24-1; cdr3_length: 14; cdr3_aa: ATSDLIRVGSDTQY
clone_size: -; d_call: -; v_call: TRBV28; cdr3_length: 12; cdr3_aa: ASIDPRANEKLF
clone_size: -; d_call: TRBD1; v_call: TRBV28; cdr3_length: 16; cdr3_aa: ASSSVPGQGTIAGELF
clone_size: -; d_call: -; v_call: TRBV10-3; cdr3_length: 12; cdr3_aa: ATKKEGRRYEQY
clone_size: -; d_call: TRBD2; v_call: TRBV28; cdr3_length: 13; cdr3_aa: ASTRSGGFSYEQY
clone_size: -; d_call: -; v_call: TRBV7-9; cdr3_length: 11; cdr3_aa: ASSLAGAYEQY
clone_size: -; d_call: TRBD1; v_call: TRBV30; cdr3_length: 9; cdr3_aa: AWGTDYEQY
clone_size: -; d_call: -; v_call: TRBV12-3/TRBV12-4; cdr3_length: 10; cdr3_aa: ASSFVAARQF
clone_size: -; d_call: -; v_call: TRBV3-1/TRBV3-2; cdr3_length: 11; cdr3_aa: ASSRRGQETQY
clone_size: -; d_call: TRBD1; v_call: TRBV6-5; cdr3_length: 13; cdr3_aa: ASREWTGASYGYT
clone_size: few; d_call: TRBD1; v_call: TRBV19; cdr3_length: 14; cdr3_aa: ASSPGQGPPNTEAF
clone_size: -; d_call: -; v_call: TRBV12-3/TRBV12-4; cdr3_length: 10; cdr3_aa: ASSLGAGEQY